The clone carrying this TCR beta chain came up a few times. The antigen is undetermined. Time point indicated: pre-sensitization, week 0. Treatment given: therapeutic diphenylcyclopropenone sensitization with weekly scalp DPC. The entry originates in a study of human T cells and chemical hapten exposure. The wider study: Patch tests put 0.01% DPC on the upper back, read at 6 days.

General study points: TCRs above 1 in 1000 frequency did not change with DPC sensitization.

TCRdb itself ran the RACE reads through MiXCR, one entry per CDR3 protein. The table records about 380,000 distinct CDR3 sequences, roughly 5% of them present only once. The V gene end was trimmed by 6 bases and the J gene end by 4 bases; junction bases not matched to a gene: 10. The CDR3 consists of 15 residues. This receptor was obtained from a woman aged 45 to 65 with alopecia areata. Some clones in this sample may be carry-over from other donors' samples. The chain joins TRBV12-3 or TRBV12-4 to TRBJ2-3, with 7 bases identical to TRBD1. The input for sequencing was whole blood, taken in connection with sensitization to the hapten diphenylcyclopropenone (DPC). This CDR3 reads CASRPQGMGADTQYF. The CDR3, as DNA: TGTGCCAGCAGGCCACAGGGGATGGGCGCAGATACGCAGTATTTT.